The clone carrying this T cell receptor beta chain was seen ten or more times. This specimen comes from a study of T cells after yellow fever vaccination. CDR3 size: 12 residues. Germline V gene data show CDR1 as DFQATT and CDR2 as SNEGSKA (reference sequence). V lost 3 bases, J lost 6 bases, and 9 bases lay in between. TCRdb fed the 5' RACE reads into MiXCR, producing one record per CDR3 protein. The table lists approximately 510,000 distinct CDR3 sequences, around a fifth of them singletons, with about 17% in the top ten. The rearrangement links TRBV20-1 to TRBJ2-1; D possibly matches TRBD1 or TRBD2 (6 bases each). The clonotype was recovered from a man between 18 and 29 years old who received the YFV17D yellow fever vaccine. This specimen consisted of PBMCs, obtained less than 25 days after the first yellow fever vaccination. CDR3 protein: CSASGGLNEQFF. As DNA, the CDR3 is TGCAGTGCTAGCGGGGGCCTCAATGAGCAGTTCTTC.